One and the same sample provided the 22 T cell receptor beta chains below, sequenced in a study of regulatory T cells in long-lasting Graves disease. TCR beta libraries were built with iRepertoire HTBI primers and Arm-PCR of CDR3 regions. TCRdb re-called the multiplex PCR reads with MiXCR, one entry per CDR3 protein. The data contain approximately 470,000 distinct CDR3 sequences, 16% of them singletons. The time point: newly diagnosed GD, antithyroid drugs for less than 3 months. PBMC-derived RNA was used for the TCR library. This same sample was also part of a study on T cells in Graves' hyperthyroidism and ophthalmopathy.

The sample consisted of peripheral blood mononuclear cells (PBMCs), taken at new diagnosis, from a patient treated with antithyroid drugs. These receptors were taken from a middle-aged man with Graves disease.

The chain uses TRBV19 and TRBJ2-2; D ambiguous. Germline V gene data show CDR1 as LNHDA and CDR2 as SQIVND (reference sequence). Trimming removed 8 bases from V and 0 bases from J, with 13 bases in between. CDR3 length equals 15 residues. The CDR3 sequence: CASFGPGTNTGELFF. The CDR3 coding sequence is TGTGCCAGTTTTGGGCCTGGGACGAACACCGGGGAGCTGTTTTTT.

This clonotype was counted ten times or more. The chain links TRBV6-1 to TRBJ2-7; D may match TRBD1 or TRBD2 (6 bases each). The germline V and J ends were trimmed by 6 bases and 6 bases, with 15 bases remaining between them. CDR1 and CDR2 from the germline V gene are MNHNS and SASEGT. The CDR3 spans 13 residues. The CDR3 sequence: CASSNGGHTEQYF. For the CDR3, the DNA is TGTGCCAGCAGCAACGGGGGACACACCGAGCAGTACTTC.

This clonotype was counted ten times or more. The chain carries TRBV20-1 and TRBJ2-7; D unresolved. Between the trimmed V and J ends, which lost 0 bases and 6 bases, there was a span of 18 bases. CDR3 length equals 15 residues. CDR1 is DFQATT and CDR2 is SNEGSKA in the germline V gene (reference sequence). The CDR3 here is CSARDPRSRVVEQYF. The DNA for the CDR3 is TGCAGTGCTAGAGACCCCCGCTCCCGGGTCGTCGAGCAGTACTTC.

The V gene is TRBV29-1, the J gene TRBJ2-7; a weak D match, TRBD1 (7 bases). V was cut by 3 bases and J by 3 bases, with 12 bases left in between. CDR3 length equals 13 residues. CDR1 is SQVTM, CDR2 ANQGSEA, per germline. Here the CDR3 reads CSVEQGGFYEQYF. The CDR3 nucleotides read TGCAGCGTTGAGCAGGGGGGCTTCTACGAGCAGTACTTC.

There are many counts of this clonotype. The chain joins TRBV7-9 to TRBJ2-2; TRBD2 agrees at 12 bases. V shed 5 bases and J 5 bases; nucleotides not matched to a gene: 12. The CDR3 contains 18 residues. From germline, CDR1 is SEHNR and CDR2 FQNEAQ (reference sequence). CDR3 sequence reads: CASSTWTSGKVVTGELFF. The CDR3, as DNA: TGTGCCAGCAGCACCTGGACTAGCGGGAAGGTTGTAACCGGGGAGCTGTTTTTT.

This clonotype was seen repeatedly, ten times or more. The V gene is TRBV6-1, the J gene TRBJ2-7; 7 nucleotides line up with TRBD2. V lost 2 bases, J lost 2 bases, and 9 bases stayed unmatched. The CDR3 runs to 16 residues. Germline CDR1 reads MNHNS; CDR2 reads SASEGT. The CDR3 loop reads CASSEMGGRGTYEQYF. CDR3 nucleotides: TGTGCCAGCAGTGAAATGGGCGGGAGAGGAACCTACGAGCAGTACTTC.

This clonotype appeared many times. The chain recombines TRBV28 with TRBJ2-1; TRBD2 matches 9 bases. Germline loops: CDR1 MDHEN, CDR2 SYDVKM. Losses at the gene ends were 6 bases for V and 4 bases for J; bases not matched to a gene: 7. The CDR3 sequence is 15 residues long. This chain's CDR3 is CASSPRTSDYNEQFF. The CDR3 DNA reads TGTGCCAGCAGCCCGAGGACTAGCGATTACAATGAGCAGTTCTTC.

This clonotype has a count of ten or more. The rearrangement joins TRBV30 to TRBJ1-5, with D maybe TRBD1 (5 bases). Per germline, CDR1 GTSNPN and CDR2 SVGIG (reference sequence). Between the trimmed V and J ends, which lost 3 bases and 6 bases, there was a span of 12 bases. The CDR3 extends over 13 amino acids. CDR3 sequence reads: CAWRMGDGQPQHF. CDR3 coding DNA: TGTGCCTGGAGGATGGGGGACGGTCAGCCCCAGCATTTT. The full variable domain, its missing parts supplied by reference TRBV30 and TRBJ1-5, is SQTIHQWPATLVQPVGSPLSLECTVEGTSNPNLYWYRQAAGRGLQLLFYSVGIGQISSEVPQNLSASRPQDRQFILSSKKLLLSDSGFYLCAWRMGDGQPQHFGDGTRLSIL.

Concerning this clonotype itself: A much larger clone sits a single nucleotide away, making a read error possible. The chain combines TRBV11-3 with TRBJ2-3, with D tentatively TRBD1 (5 bases). The germline V gene encodes CDR1 SGHNT and CDR2 YENEEA. Between the trimmed V and J ends, which lost 1 base and 10 bases, there was a span of 15 bases. The CDR3 is made up of 14 amino acids. DNA of the CDR3: TGTGCCAGCAGCTTAGTAGGACAACAGGCGCCGCAGTATTTT. Amino acids: CASSLVGQQAPQYF.

This clonotype has a count of ten or more. The CDR3 here is CASSRERKATYNEQFF. DNA of the CDR3: TGTGCCAGCAGTCGGGAGCGGAAGGCCACCTACAATGAGCAGTTCTTC. The gene calls are TRBV6-1 and TRBJ2-1; D possibly corresponds to TRBD2 (6 bases). The V end was cut by 5 bases, the J end by 2 bases, with 16 bases between. The CDR3 has 16 residues. Germline V gives CDR1 MNHNS, CDR2 SASEGT.

The V and J genes are TRBV30 and TRBJ2-1; D gene ambiguous. Per germline, CDR1 GTSNPN and CDR2 SVGIG (reference sequence). The CDR3 totals 12 residues. Trimming stripped 2 bases from V and 9 bases from J, with 11 bases between. CDR3 coding DNA: TGTGCCTGGAGTCCCGGCGCCCCTGAGCAGTTCTTC. This codes for CAWSPGAPEQFF.

The genes are TRBV28 and TRBJ2-6; D may correspond to TRBD1 or TRBD2 (5 bases each). Trimming took 6 bases from V and 0 from J, leaving 12 bases between them. The CDR3 runs to 16 residues. Germline V gene sequence: CDR1 MDHEN, CDR2 SYDVKM. The CDR3 spells CASRLRGGSGANVLTF. The CDR3 DNA reads TGTGCCAGCAGGTTGAGGGGCGGCTCTGGGGCCAACGTCCTGACTTTC.

This clonotype occurred many times. This chain connects TRBV7-9 to TRBJ2-1; TRBD2 matches 10 bases. CDR3 size: 14 residues. In germline, CDR1 is SEHNR, CDR2 FQNEAQ (reference sequence). With V trimmed by 5 bases and J by 5 bases, 3 bases remained unmatched. DNA of the CDR3: TGTGCCAGCAGCCTGGGACTAGCGAACAATGAGCAGTTCTTC. As protein: CASSLGLANNEQFF. Complete variable domain (other parts from reference TRBV7-9 and TRBJ2-1): DTGVSQNPRHKITKRGQNVTFRCDPISEHNRLYWYRQTLGQGPEFLTYFQNEAQLEKSRLLSDRFSAERPKGSFSTLEIQRTEQGDSAMYLCASSLGLANNEQFFGPGTRLTVL.

This clonotype has a count of ten or more. The V call is TRBV12-3 or TRBV12-4, the J call TRBJ2-1, with a weak D call TRBD1 (6 bases). Trimming removed 3 bases from V and 0 bases from J, with 12 bases in between. The CDR3 is made up of 16 amino acids. CDR3 DNA sequence: TGTGCCAGCAGTTTTCTAGGGGGAAGCTCCTACAATGAGCAGTTCTTC. It codes for CASSFLGGSSYNEQFF.

Concerning this clonotype itself: The junction shows a germline mismatch at one end, possibly a read error. The chain joins TRBV5-1 to TRBJ2-2, with 10 bases lining up with TRBD1. Looked up from germline, CDR1 is SGHRS and CDR2 is YFSETQ. This CDR3 has 16 residues. This CDR3 is CAGSTTGGRDTGELFF. The CDR3 DNA reads as TGCGCCGGCAGCACGACAGGGGGCCGCGACACCGGGGAGCTGTTTTTT.

This clonotype was detected many times. The chain joins TRBV6-2 or TRBV6-3 to TRBJ2-3, with 8 bases that match TRBD2. Germline CDR1 reads MNHEY; CDR2 reads SVGEGT. The CDR3 length is 13 residues. With 2 bases clipped from V and 5 bases from J, the junction kept 0 bases outside the gene matches. The CDR3 loop is CASSYRGGDTQYF. CDR3 nucleotides: TGTGCCAGCAGTTACCGGGGGGGAGATACGCAGTATTTT.

The CDR3 loop is CSAGESSDTQYF. As DNA, the CDR3 is TGCAGTGCAGGGGAGAGCTCAGATACGCAGTATTTT. The chain joins TRBV20-1 to TRBJ2-3; D assignment may be TRBD1 or TRBD2 (5 bases each). The CDR3 length is 12 residues. The V gene's germline CDR1 is DFQATT and CDR2 SNEGSKA (reference sequence). Trimming left V 6 bases short and J 4 bases short, with 11 bases between.

On this clonotype: One end of the junction fails to match germline, which may point to a read error. The chain couples TRBV7-9 to TRBJ2-2; D not certain. This CDR3 is built from 13 residues. Germline assignment: CDR1 SEHNR and CDR2 FQNEAQ (reference sequence). The CDR3 region is CAGSLGKVRELFF. The DNA for the CDR3 is TGTGCCGGCAGCTTAGGGAAAGTTCGGGAGCTGTTTTTT.

This clonotype was observed a handful of times. This chain uses TRBV18 with TRBJ2-7; D not certain. V was pared by 2 bases and J by 5 bases, with 4 bases between. The CDR3 is 11 residues long. Per germline, CDR1 KGHSH and CDR2 LQKENI. The CDR3 region is CASSPNHEQYF. CDR3 in DNA: TGTGCCAGCTCACCAAACCACGAGCAGTACTTC.

This clonotype occurred many times. The V call is TRBV3-1, the J call TRBJ2-7; D call uncertain. V lost 3 bases and J 3 bases, leaving 12 bases between the germline ends. From germline, CDR1 is LGHDT and CDR2 YNNKEL (reference sequence). This CDR3 region has 14 residues. CDR3 protein: CASSHLGPDYEQYF. In nucleotides, the CDR3 is TGTGCCAGCAGCCATCTCGGACCAGACTACGAGCAGTACTTC.

This clonotype was recorded many times. This sequence joins TRBV24-1 and TRBJ2-1, with D unclear. Trimming took 2 bases from V and 0 from J, leaving 10 bases between them. The CDR3 length is 16 residues. Germline CDR1 is KGHDR and CDR2 is SFDVKD. CDR3 nucleotide sequence: TGTGCCACCAGTGATTCGACCCCTAGCTCCTACAATGAGCAGTTCTTC. This encodes CATSDSTPSSYNEQFF.

This clonotype came up a few times. A single base separates this from a much larger clone, so it may be a read error. The chain has TRBV2 and TRBJ1-1; tentative D call: TRBD1 (6 bases). The CDR3 extends over 13 amino acids. The V gene's germline CDR1 is SNHLY and CDR2 FYNNEI. Deletions cut 11 bases from V and 5 bases from J, with 18 bases between. The CDR3 nucleotides are TGTGCCGGCGGGGCGGACAGAAGGACTGAAGCTTTCTTT. It codes for CAGGADRRTEAFF.